The rows below give T cell receptor beta chains drawn from one sample of a study of blood T cells in healthy people across ages. Each CDR3 protein gets one entry after TCRdb re-called the 5' RACE reads with MiXCR. The sample carries about 1.1 million distinct CDR3 sequences, around two fifths recorded once. The specimen was blood. Receptor source: a man aged 18 to 30 in good health. The CDR3 runs from the conserved cysteine through the conserved F or W. The D gene is left open where the match is weak. Size tells how often a clone was seen (once, few, many) or the class of an expanded clone, and some rows leave it out.

CDR3aa,CDR3nt,d_gene,v_gene,abundance,j_gene
CASGGYQGLYEQYF,TGTGCTAGTGGAGGGTATCAGGGGCTCTACGAGCAGTACTTC,-,TRBV12-5,few,TRBJ2-7
CASSHPPTGLNQPQHF,TGTGCCAGCAGCCACCCACCGACAGGACTCAATCAGCCCCAGCATTTT,-,TRBV7-2,-,TRBJ1-5
CASSFIGHGYTF,TGTGCCAGCAGCTTTATCGGGCATGGCTACACCTTC,-,TRBV7-9,-,TRBJ1-2
CASSQAFAGTGDNSPLHF,TGCGCCAGCAGCCAAGCCTTCGCCGGGACGGGGGATAATTCACCCCTCCACTTT,-,TRBV4-3,-,TRBJ1-6
CASSVGPTLVETQYF,TGTGCCAGCAGTGTCGGGCCAACACTTGTAGAGACCCAGTACTTC,-,TRBV6-1,few,TRBJ2-5
CASSQEVREDYGYTF,TGTGCCAGCAGCCAAGAGGTCCGGGAGGACTATGGCTACACCTTC,-,TRBV4-2,-,TRBJ1-2
CASSLNPSGSYEQYF,TGTGCCAGCAGCTTAAATCCTAGCGGCTCCTACGAGCAGTACTTC,TRBD2,TRBV7-9,-,TRBJ2-7
CASSEQGASYGYTF,TGTGCCAGCAGTGAACAGGGGGCAAGTTATGGCTACACCTTC,TRBD1,TRBV25-1,few,TRBJ1-2
CASRLTRDSWQETQYF,TGTGCCAGCAGGTTGACTCGGGACAGTTGGCAAGAGACCCAGTACTTC,TRBD1,TRBV7-8,-,TRBJ2-5
CASSEGAAVNMNTEAFF,TGTGCCAGCAGTGAAGGGGCGGCCGTAAACATGAACACTGAAGCTTTCTTT,-,TRBV2,once,TRBJ1-1
CASSLESQPNIQYF,TGTGCCAGCAGCTTAGAGTCCCAGCCTAACATTCAGTACTTC,-,TRBV7-2,-,TRBJ2-4
CSVEATGGSDTQYF,TGCAGCGTTGAAGCTACAGGGGGCTCGGATACGCAGTATTTT,TRBD1,TRBV29-1,many,TRBJ2-3
CASSSRTGSSYSNQPQHF,TGTGCCAGCAGTTCACGGACAGGGAGTAGTTATAGCAATCAGCCCCAGCATTTT,TRBD1,TRBV28,few,TRBJ1-5
CASSPGPVSSYNEQFF,TGTGCCAGCAGCCCCGGTCCAGTTAGCTCCTACAATGAGCAGTTCTTC,-,TRBV7-2,-,TRBJ2-1
CASSQESGGSQFF,TGCGCCAGCAGCCAAGAATCCGGGGGCTCACAGTTCTTC,-,TRBV4-3,few,TRBJ2-1
CASSATNRGSPLHF,TGTGCCAGCAGCGCGACAAATAGGGGTTCGCCCCTCCACTTT,-,TRBV7-2,-,TRBJ1-6
CASMAGGRGYTF,TGTGCCAGCATGGCGGGGGGCAGAGGCTACACCTTC,-,TRBV12-3/TRBV12-4,-,TRBJ1-2
CASSFTANNEQFF,TGTGCCAGCAGCTTTACGGCCAACAATGAGCAGTTCTTC,-,TRBV7-3,-,TRBJ2-1
CAISYGQGGNTEAFF,TGTGCCATCAGTTACGGACAGGGGGGTAACACTGAAGCTTTCTTT,TRBD1,TRBV10-3,few,TRBJ1-1
CAISESLEGANYGYTF,TGTGCCATCAGTGAGTCGCTGGAAGGGGCTAACTATGGCTACACCTTC,-,TRBV10-3,-,TRBJ1-2
CSAPGDPREKLFF,TGCAGTGCTCCCGGGGATCCTCGTGAAAAACTGTTTTTT,-,TRBV20-1,few,TRBJ1-4
CASSQDTNYEQYF,TGCGCCAGCAGCCAAGATACAAACTACGAGCAGTACTTC,-,TRBV4-3,few,TRBJ2-7
CASRPWNTEAFF,TGTGCCAGCAGGCCTTGGAACACTGAAGCTTTCTTT,-,TRBV12-3/TRBV12-4,few,TRBJ1-1
CSARDGRGSIRDGNQPQHF,TGCAGTGCTAGAGATGGGAGGGGATCCATCAGAGATGGCAATCAGCCCCAGCATTTT,-,TRBV20-1,-,TRBJ1-5
CSARFRGRNTEAFF,TGCAGTGCTAGGTTCAGGGGTCGGAACACTGAAGCTTTCTTT,-,TRBV20-1,-,TRBJ1-1
CASSYSAASLNTEAFF,TGTGCCAGCAGTTACTCAGCGGCCAGCTTGAACACTGAAGCTTTCTTT,-,TRBV6-5,once,TRBJ1-1
CATSYRDGDIYSNQPQHF,TGTGCCACCAGTTACCGGGACGGAGACATATATAGCAATCAGCCCCAGCATTTT,-,TRBV24-1,-,TRBJ1-5
CGTAGPNTEAFF,TGTGGGACGGCAGGACCGAACACTGAAGCTTTCTTT,-,TRBV5-5,-,TRBJ1-1
CASSFSDGEQFF,TGTGCCAGCAGCTTCTCGGACGGTGAGCAGTTCTTC,-,TRBV7-9,-,TRBJ2-1
CASSPKTSGGPSYNEQFF,TGTGCCAGCAGTCCAAAGACTAGCGGGGGGCCTTCCTACAATGAGCAGTTCTTC,TRBD2,TRBV7-9,once,TRBJ2-1
CSANEGSAREKLFF,TGCAGTGCAAATGAGGGGTCGGCAAGGGAAAAACTGTTTTTT,-,TRBV20-1,few,TRBJ1-4
CASSRQMTLHTEAFF,TGTGCCAGCAGCCGACAGATGACCCTTCACACTGAAGCTTTCTTT,-,TRBV7-9,-,TRBJ1-1
CSARVTGNYGYTF,TGCAGTGCTAGAGTGACAGGGAACTATGGCTACACCTTC,TRBD1,TRBV20-1,few,TRBJ1-2
CSVGWQENTEAFF,TGCAGCGTTGGGTGGCAGGAGAACACTGAAGCTTTCTTT,-,TRBV29-1,few,TRBJ1-1
CASSEDLYPRNFGYTF,TGCGCCAGCAGCGAGGACCTCTATCCGAGGAACTTTGGCTACACCTTC,-,TRBV5-1,-,TRBJ1-2
CASSYYGQGGYTF,TGTGCCAGCAGCTATTACGGACAGGGCGGCTACACCTTC,TRBD1,TRBV7-3,-,TRBJ1-2
CASSEAGIGYTF,TGTGCCAGCAGTGAGGCAGGAATCGGCTACACCTTC,-,TRBV25-1,many,TRBJ1-2
CSAPTTGTFVGYTF,TGCAGTGCTCCCACGACAGGAACTTTCGTTGGCTACACCTTC,-,TRBV20-1,-,TRBJ1-2
CASSQAGGNNYGYTF,TGCGCCAGCAGCCAAGCCGGGGGGAATAACTATGGCTACACCTTC,-,TRBV4-1,few,TRBJ1-2
CASSPGSGEQFF,TGTGCCAGCAGCCCGGGGAGTGGTGAGCAGTTCTTC,-,TRBV13,few,TRBJ2-1
CATSGTELPYNEQFF,TGTGCCACCAGTGGCACAGAGTTACCCTACAATGAGCAGTTCTTC,-,TRBV24-1,few,TRBJ2-1
CSAHAPGTGGGADTQYF,TGCAGTGCTCACGCCCCGGGGACAGGTGGTGGGGCAGATACGCAGTATTTT,TRBD1,TRBV20-1,-,TRBJ2-3
CASSFFQDNTGELFF,TGCGCCAGCAGCTTCTTCCAGGATAACACCGGGGAGCTGTTTTTT,-,TRBV5-1,-,TRBJ2-2
CSVGGQDSSYNEQYF,TGCAGCGTGGGGGGGCAGGATAGCTCCTACAATGAGCAGTACTTC,-,TRBV29-1,-,TRBJ2-7
CAISGAASEETQYF,TGTGCCATCAGTGGGGCAGCTTCGGAGGAGACCCAGTACTTC,-,TRBV10-3,few,TRBJ2-5
CASNEDRGLMNTEAFF,TGTGCCAGCAACGAGGACAGGGGGCTCATGAACACTGAAGCTTTCTTT,TRBD1,TRBV6-1,few,TRBJ1-1
CASSESRLANYGYTF,TGTGCCAGCAGTGAAAGTCGTCTAGCTAACTATGGCTACACCTTC,-,TRBV6-1,few,TRBJ1-2
CASNPDRGYNEQFF,TGTGCCAGCAATCCGGACAGGGGATACAATGAGCAGTTCTTC,TRBD1,TRBV2,-,TRBJ2-1
CASSYLAGGLNEQFF,TGCGCCAGCAGCTACCTAGCGGGGGGGCTTAATGAGCAGTTCTTC,TRBD2,TRBV4-3,few,TRBJ2-1
CASSYYPRQGSSTDTQYF,TGTGCCAGCAGTTATTATCCCAGACAGGGCTCTAGCACAGATACGCAGTATTTT,TRBD1,TRBV6-2/TRBV6-3,-,TRBJ2-3
CASSKRTGSQPQHF,TGTGCCAGCAGCAAACGGACGGGCAGTCAGCCCCAGCATTTT,-,TRBV7-2,-,TRBJ1-5
CSARGTQRYTDTQYF,TGCAGTGCTAGAGGAACCCAACGATACACAGATACGCAGTATTTT,-,TRBV20-1,-,TRBJ2-3
CVSSPGSYEQYF,TGTGTCAGCAGCCCAGGATCCTACGAGCAGTACTTC,-,TRBV28,-,TRBJ2-7
CASSSFTSTDTQYF,TGTGCCAGCAGCTCCTTTACGAGCACAGATACGCAGTATTTT,-,TRBV7-2,-,TRBJ2-3
CASSQDGGPDTQYF,TGTGCCAGCAGCCAAGATGGAGGACCAGATACGCAGTATTTT,-,TRBV3-1,few,TRBJ2-3